A single sample gave rise to the 5 T cell receptor beta chains below, sequenced in a study of blood T cell repertoires in COVID-19. The method was immunoSEQ multiplex PCR; TCRdb's version includes in-frame clones alone and lacks a portion of them. There are about 530,000 clones in the sample; 85% to 90% occur only once, and roughly 8.3% lies in the top ten. Material: peripheral blood. The receptors here all came from a woman aged 50 to 65 with COVID-19, enrolled during active disease.

The rearrangement joins TRBV12-3 or TRBV12-4 to TRBJ1-4; D not resolved. The CDR3 is made up of 13 amino acids. Trimming stripped 5 bases from V and 5 bases from J, with 9 bases between. The CDR3 sequence: CASSPDINEKLFF. CDR3 sequence (DNA): TGTGCCAGCAGTCCCGACATCAATGAAAAACTGTTTTTT.

The chain links TRBV23-1 to TRBJ2-7; possible D gene TRBD1, 6 bases. TRBV23-1 is known as an ORF, though its function is uncertain. V lost 9 bases and J 6 bases, leaving 15 bases between the germline ends. The CDR3 length is 12 residues. CDR3 amino acids: CARPIQGCEQYF. The CDR3 DNA is TGCGCCAGGCCGATACAGGGATGCGAGCAGTACTTC.

Note on this clone: As the CDR3 is not closed by the conserved phenylalanine or tryptophan, this likely results from a read error. Because the CDR3's place on the DNA is in doubt, the DNA is left out and the CDR3 is given as listed by TCRdb. This chain joins TRBV7-9 and TRBJ1-1; the table gives TRBD1 as D, unverified against the DNA. The CDR3 is 12 amino acids long, termini counted. Germline CDR1 and CDR2: SEHNR and FQNEAQ (reference sequence). CDR3 sequence reads: CASSSRDTGFSC.

The rearrangement links TRBV4-1 to TRBJ2-7, with unresolved D. Germline values: CDR1 MGHRA, CDR2 YSYEKL. The CDR3 loop spans 15 amino acids. The V gene lost 0 bases and the J gene lost 2 bases, with 11 bases spanning the gap. CDR3: CASSQEARSPYEQYF. The DNA of the CDR3 is TGCGCCAGCAGCCAAGAGGCCAGGTCCCCCTACGAGCAGTACTTC.

V is TRBV6-5 and J is TRBJ1-3, with D unclear. The germline V and J ends were trimmed by 10 bases and 2 bases, with 15 bases remaining between them. The length of the CDR3 is 14 residues. Germline V gene lookup returns CDR1 MNHEY and CDR2 SVGAGI. In nucleotides, the CDR3 is TGTGCCACCTCCGGGTGGGTAACTGGAAACACCATATATTTT. It translates to CATSGWVTGNTIYF.